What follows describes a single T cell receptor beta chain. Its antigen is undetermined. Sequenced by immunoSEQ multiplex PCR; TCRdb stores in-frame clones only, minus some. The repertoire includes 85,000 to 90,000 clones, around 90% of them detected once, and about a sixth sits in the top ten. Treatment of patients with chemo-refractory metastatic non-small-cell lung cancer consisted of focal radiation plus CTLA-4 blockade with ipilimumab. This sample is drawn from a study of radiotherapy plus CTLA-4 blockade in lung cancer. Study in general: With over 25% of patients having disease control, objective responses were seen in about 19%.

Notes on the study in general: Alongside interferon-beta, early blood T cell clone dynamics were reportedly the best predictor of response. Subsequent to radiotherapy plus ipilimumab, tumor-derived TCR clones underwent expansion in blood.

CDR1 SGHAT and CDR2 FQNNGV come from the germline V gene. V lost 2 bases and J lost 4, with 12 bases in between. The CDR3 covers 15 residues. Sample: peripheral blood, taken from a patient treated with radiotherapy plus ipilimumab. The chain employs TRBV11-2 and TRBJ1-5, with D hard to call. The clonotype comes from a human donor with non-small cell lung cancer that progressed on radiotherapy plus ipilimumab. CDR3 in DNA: TGTGCCAGCAGCTTAACCCCCTCGGGAAATCAGCCCCAGCATTTT. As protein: CASSLTPSGNQPQHF.